A single sample gave rise to the 17 T cell receptor beta chains below, sequenced in a study of T cells expressing NK-cell markers. Each CDR3 protein gets one entry in TCRdb, which reprocessed the 5' RACE reads and gives no DNA. The ten top clones account for approximately 11%, within a sample of 350,000 to 400,000 distinct CDR3 sequences. What was sequenced was blood T cells: a sorted CD56 or NKG2C T cell subset, CD4+ or CD8+ T cells, or bulk PBMC T cells (not recorded which). These receptors all come from a woman aged 45 to 65 in good health.

The V gene is TRBV2, the J gene TRBJ2-1; lacking DNA, the TRBD2 call made by TCRdb goes unchecked. The CDR3 contains 15 residues. Germline V gives CDR1 SNHLY, CDR2 FYNNEI. The CDR3 sequence: CASRDGTSAYNEQFF.

The V call is TRBV5-1, the J call TRBJ2-1; the TCRdb call, TRBD2, lacks DNA for checking. CDR1 is SGHRS and CDR2 is YFSETQ in the germline V gene. The CDR3 loop spans 16 amino acids. This CDR3 reads CASSLGSSGSGNEQFF.

The V and J genes are TRBV19 and TRBJ2-2; TCRdb proposes TRBD2, but this gene call is untestable without DNA. This CDR3 region has 18 residues. The germline gives CDR1 LNHDA, CDR2 SQIVND (reference sequence). The CDR3 sequence: CASRPSGGAGGVTGELFF.

The chain employs TRBV20-1 and TRBJ2-5; there is no DNA to check the TCRdb D call of TRBD1. CDR1 and CDR2 from the germline V gene are DFQATT and SNEGSKA (reference sequence). CDR3 length: 16 amino acids. The CDR3 sequence is CSASEIQGEGGETQYF.

The chain uses TRBV24-1 and TRBJ1-2. The CDR3 is 17 residues long. Per germline, CDR1 KGHDR and CDR2 SFDVKD. The CDR3 sequence: CATSDPLRGGVGYGYTF.

This sequence joins TRBV5-1 and TRBJ2-1; the D call from TCRdb, TRBD1, cannot be confirmed without DNA. Germline V gene sequence: CDR1 SGHRS, CDR2 YFSETQ. This CDR3 spans 14 amino acids. The CDR3 here is CASSRDRGGGEQFF.

The chain carries TRBV3-1 and TRBJ2-3; TCRdb's D call, TRBD1, is unchecked because there is no DNA. This CDR3 spans 14 amino acids. CDR1 and CDR2 (germline): LGHDT, YNNKEL (reference sequence). The CDR3 loop is CASSQEPRQLTQYF.

This chain uses TRBV4-2 with TRBJ2-2. From germline, CDR1 is LGHNA and CDR2 YNFKEQ. There are 15 residues in the CDR3. The CDR3 region is CASSQGLGSTGELFF.

The J gene is TRBJ1-2, the V gene TRBV20-1. Germline-derived CDR1 and CDR2 are DFQATT and SNEGSKA (reference sequence). The CDR3 is 16 residues long. The CDR3 is CSARRQPTVTNYGYTF.

The chain uses TRBV5-5 and TRBJ1-2; TCRdb's D call, TRBD1, is unchecked because there is no DNA. The CDR3 has 14 residues. Germline V lookup: CDR1 SGHKS, CDR2 YYEKEE (reference sequence). The CDR3 sequence: CASRYEGRNYGYTF.

V gene TRBV7-9 combines with J gene TRBJ2-2. From germline, CDR1 is SEHNR and CDR2 FQNEAQ (reference sequence). The CDR3 is 15 amino acids. The CDR3 loop is CASSLGDGNTGELFF.

The J gene is TRBJ1-2, the V gene TRBV12-3 or TRBV12-4; TCRdb's D call, TRBD1, is unchecked because there is no DNA. The CDR3 has 12 amino acids. CDR3 amino acids: CASSRRALGYTF.

The chain carries TRBV5-1 and TRBJ2-1. Germline assignment: CDR1 SGHRS and CDR2 YFSETQ. This CDR3 contains 14 residues. The CDR3 protein is CASSMSLRNNEQFF.

The rearrangement joins TRBV7-2 to TRBJ1-4. The CDR3 contains 14 residues. Germline-derived CDR1 and CDR2 are SGHTA and FQGNSA. The chain's CDR3 is CASSLGSSGGKLFF.

CDR3 residues: CATSRVIGYGQGQNTEAFF. The chain links TRBV15 to TRBJ1-1; TCRdb's assignment of TRBD1 cannot be checked, as there is no DNA. The V gene's germline CDR1 is LNHNV and CDR2 YYDKDF (reference sequence). This CDR3 spans 19 amino acids.

The V and J genes are TRBV30 and TRBJ1-2; there is no DNA to check the TCRdb D call of TRBD1. From germline, CDR1 is GTSNPN and CDR2 SVGIG (reference sequence). This CDR3 is built from 12 residues. CDR3 region: CAWSEGGWGYTF.

The chain employs TRBV28 and TRBJ2-1; TCRdb's assignment of TRBD2 cannot be checked, as there is no DNA. Germline loops: CDR1 MDHEN, CDR2 SYDVKM. The CDR3 is 17 residues long. CDR3 sequence reads: CASTPGLAGTSYNEQFF.